This T cell receptor beta chain was profiled in a study of blood T cell repertoires in COVID-19. Germline values: CDR1 SNHLY, CDR2 FYNNEI. The CDR3 loop spans 15 amino acids. V was pared by 7 bases and J by 2 bases, with 9 bases of the junction left unmatched. This clone occurred a few times. Clones were sequenced by immunoSEQ multiplex PCR, and TCRdb holds only the in-frame ones, with some missing. This table has around 130,000 clones, about 88% appearing once. Input material: PBMCs or T cells enriched from blood (not recorded which). The TCR sequence derives from a woman in her fifties or sixties who had recovered from COVID-19. The V gene is TRBV2, the J gene TRBJ2-5; 8 bases match TRBD1. The CDR3 spells CASMPYRTGQETQYF. CDR3 sequence (DNA): TGTGCCAGCATGCCCTATAGGACAGGGCAAGAGACCCAGTACTTC.